A selection of T cell receptor beta chains follows, all from one sample in a study of T-cell memory formation after mild COVID-19. TCRdb redid the calling of the 5' RACE reads with MiXCR, one entry per CDR3 protein. The sample records about 560,000 distinct CDR3 sequences, roughly 17% being singletons. Sample: PBMCs or a T cell subset sorted from them (not recorded which). The receptors originated from an adult woman who had mild COVID-19 (a few samples of this study predate the infection). Cell type and time point are not known. The CDR3 runs from the conserved cysteine through the conserved F or W. D genes are given only for firm matches. Clone size is given for some rows only: seen once, a few or many times, or a class if the clone is expanded.

TGCGCCAGCAGCTTGGTTCTCCATGAGCAGTTCTTC | CASSLVLHEQFF | . | TRBV5-1 | . | TRBJ2-1
TGTGCCAGCACATCCTCCTATAATTCACCCCTCCACTTT | CASTSSYNSPLHF | . | TRBV28 | few | TRBJ1-6
TGCAGTGCTAGAGGCCTGGGGACGGAGTCGTACACAGATACGCAGTATTTT | CSARGLGTESYTDTQYF | . | TRBV20-1 | few | TRBJ2-3
TGTGCCAGCAGCTTGGCCTTAGTTTATGTGGAGACCCAGTACTTC | CASSLALVYVETQYF | . | TRBV5-5 | many | TRBJ2-5
TGTGCCAGCAGCCCTAACAGGGGTAGCAATCAGCCCCAGCATTTT | CASSPNRGSNQPQHF | TRBD1 | TRBV7-2 | few | TRBJ1-5
TGTGCCAGCAGCTTAAATGGTGGGCGGGGATACGAGCAGTTCTTC | CASSLNGGRGYEQFF | . | TRBV7-3 | . | TRBJ2-1
TGCGCCAGCAGCCAAGATCAGACACAGAACACTGAAGCTTTCTTT | CASSQDQTQNTEAFF | . | TRBV4-3 | few | TRBJ1-1
TGTGCCACCAGTGCAGGTGGAGAGACCCAGTACTTC | CATSAGGETQYF | . | TRBV24-1 | . | TRBJ2-5
TGTGCCAGCAGCGTAGGCTCTAGCGGGAAGGGGGAGCAGTACTTC | CASSVGSSGKGEQYF | TRBD2 | TRBV9 | few | TRBJ2-7
TGCGCCAGCAGCCAAGCATTTTTCGGGCGGGAGGGTACGACAGATACGCAGTATTTT | CASSQAFFGREGTTDTQYF | TRBD2 | TRBV4-1 | few | TRBJ2-3
TGTGCCAGCAGTTATGGGCAGGGGGAGACCCAGTACTTC | CASSYGQGETQYF | . | TRBV6-6 | . | TRBJ2-5
TGTGCCATCAGTGACCCAGGGGGCGGGTCCTACAATGAGCAGTTCTTC | CAISDPGGGSYNEQFF | TRBD1 | TRBV10-3 | few | TRBJ2-1
TGCAGTGCTAGTCAGGGAATTGAAGCTTTCTTT | CSASQGIEAFF | . | TRBV20-1 | many | TRBJ1-1
TGTGCCAGCAGCGCCGTTAGGAGCTCCTACAATGAGCAGTTCTTC | CASSAVRSSYNEQFF | . | TRBV7-8 | few | TRBJ2-1
TGTGCCAGCAGCACGGGCCCCTCCTACGAGCAGTACTTC | CASSTGPSYEQYF | . | TRBV7-6 | . | TRBJ2-7
TGTGACACCAGTGAACCTCAAGGGGTCCAAGAGACCCAGTACTTC | CDTSEPQGVQETQYF | . | TRBV24-1 | . | TRBJ2-5
TGTGCCAGCAGCGTAGGGGAAACGGGAGGCTACACCTTC | CASSVGETGGYTF | . | TRBV9 | . | TRBJ1-2
TGTGCCAGCAGCTTAATGACAGTTCCGGATGGCTACACCTTC | CASSLMTVPDGYTF | . | TRBV7-2 | . | TRBJ1-2
TGTGCCAGCAGGGGAGGGACAGGAAACTATGGCTACACCTTC | CASRGGTGNYGYTF | TRBD1 | TRBV6-5 | few | TRBJ1-2
TGTGCCAGTATCTCCACCGGGAGGTACACTGAAGCTTTCTTT | CASISTGRYTEAFF | . | TRBV19 | many | TRBJ1-1
TGCAGTGCCCGACCCCCCACCGCGAAGGGCAAAAACATTCAGTACTTC | CSARPPTAKGKNIQYF | . | TRBV20-1 | . | TRBJ2-4
TGTGCCAGCAGCTTCAACAGGGTTGACTATGGCTACACCTTC | CASSFNRVDYGYTF | . | TRBV7-8 | few | TRBJ1-2
TGCGCCAGCAGTTATGGACAGAACTCCTACAATGAGCAGTTCTTC | CASSYGQNSYNEQFF | . | TRBV5-1 | . | TRBJ2-1
TGTGCCAGCAGCTTAGGACTAGACACAGATACGCAGTATTTT | CASSLGLDTDTQYF | . | TRBV13 | few | TRBJ2-3
TGTGCCAGCAACGAGGGGAGAGAGACCCAGTACTTC | CASNEGRETQYF | . | TRBV25-1 | few | TRBJ2-5
TGTGCCAGCAGTACCCGGGGAGGGGGAAATCAGCCCCAGCATTTT | CASSTRGGGNQPQHF | . | TRBV12-3/TRBV12-4 | few | TRBJ1-5
TGCAGTCACAGGGGCAACTATGGCTACACCTTC | CSHRGNYGYTF | TRBD1 | TRBV20-1 | once | TRBJ1-2
TGTGCCAGCAGCGTAAGCGGCGGGGGGGGTTACAATGAGCAGTTCTTC | CASSVSGGGGYNEQFF | TRBD2 | TRBV5-4 | . | TRBJ2-1
TGTGCCAGCAGCTTAGGCAGGGAGGATGAGCAGTTCTTC | CASSLGREDEQFF | . | TRBV7-7 | few | TRBJ2-1
TGTGCCAGCAGTTCCGGGACTAGCGGGGGGCCGGGCATTCAGTACTTC | CASSSGTSGGPGIQYF | TRBD2 | TRBV12-3/TRBV12-4 | . | TRBJ2-4
TGTGCCAGCAGGTATACTACGGGTGAGCAGTTCTTC | CASRYTTGEQFF | . | TRBV6-5 | few | TRBJ2-1
TGTGCCAGCAGCTTAGTAGGGGGAAGCGAGCAGTACTTC | CASSLVGGSEQYF | . | TRBV11-3 | few | TRBJ2-7
TGCGCCAGCAGCTTGCTGGGCCAAACCCCCAATGAGCAGTTCTTC | CASSLLGQTPNEQFF | . | TRBV5-1 | few | TRBJ2-1
TGCGCCAGCAGCCAAGCGGCGGGAACGCTGGGGACCCAGTACTTC | CASSQAAGTLGTQYF | . | TRBV4-3 | few | TRBJ2-5
TGTGCCAGCAGCTCGGGACAACCCAATCAGCCCCAGCATTTT | CASSSGQPNQPQHF | . | TRBV7-6 | . | TRBJ1-5
TGTGCCAGCAGCCAAGATTGGGAGGATTGGAACACTGAAGCTTTCTTT | CASSQDWEDWNTEAFF | . | TRBV4-2 | few | TRBJ1-1
TGCGCCAGCAGCTTGGATACTAGCACGAGCCGCACGCAGTATTTT | CASSLDTSTSRTQYF | . | TRBV5-1 | few | TRBJ2-3
TGTGCCAGCAGTCAGGTTTTGGAGGCCCAGTACTTC | CASSQVLEAQYF | . | TRBV2 | . | TRBJ2-5
TGCAGTCTAGGGCGGGCAGGTGTCGGCAAAAACATTCAGTACTTC | CSLGRAGVGKNIQYF | . | TRBV20-1 | few | TRBJ2-4
TGTGCCAGCAGCTTAGATTGGATAAAGGATTGGGGTGGGACTGAAGCTTTCTTT | CASSLDWIKDWGGTEAFF | . | TRBV11-2 | . | TRBJ1-1
TGCAGCGTTGGGACAGGAGACTTCAATCAGCCCCAGCATTTT | CSVGTGDFNQPQHF | TRBD1 | TRBV29-1 | . | TRBJ1-5
TGTGCCAGCACCCCCCGAGGGGGGACCCCGAACACCGGGGAGCTGTTTTTT | CASTPRGGTPNTGELFF | . | TRBV2 | few | TRBJ2-2
TGTGCCAGCAGCCCCGTCGTGACAATGAACACTGAAGCTTTCTTT | CASSPVVTMNTEAFF | . | TRBV7-6 | . | TRBJ1-1
TGCAGTGCTAGAGATCTCAGCGGGAGAAGGAACGAGCAGTACTTC | CSARDLSGRRNEQYF | TRBD2 | TRBV20-1 | . | TRBJ2-7
TGTGCCAGCAGACCGGACGTTTACAATGAGCAGTTCTTC | CASRPDVYNEQFF | . | TRBV7-9 | few | TRBJ2-1
TGTGCCAGCAGTTTGGGCAATAACTATGGCTACACCTTC | CASSLGNNYGYTF | . | TRBV12-3/TRBV12-4 | . | TRBJ1-2
TGCAGTGCCCGGGGGGGCAGGGAAACTGAAGCTTTCTTT | CSARGGRETEAFF | . | TRBV20-1 | . | TRBJ1-1
TGTGCCAGCTCACCTGGGACTAGCCGGAACACCGGGGAGCTGTTTTTT | CASSPGTSRNTGELFF | TRBD2 | TRBV18 | . | TRBJ2-2
TGTGCCAGCAGTGTGAGGGGGCAAGGTTCACCCCTCCACTTT | CASSVRGQGSPLHF | TRBD1 | TRBV2 | . | TRBJ1-6
TGCAGCGTTGTTGGACTGCCCCTCCGCCATGAGCAGTTCTTC | CSVVGLPLRHEQFF | . | TRBV29-1 | few | TRBJ2-1
TGTGCCATCCGGGGGGACAGGGCGGGAGCTTATGAGCAGTACTTC | CAIRGDRAGAYEQYF | TRBD1 | TRBV10-3 | few | TRBJ2-7